The TCR beta chain described here comes from a study of technical replicates of blood from a handful of donors. The assay was immunoSEQ multiplex PCR, and TCRdb's table has in-frame clones only and misses some. Among 80,000 to 100,000 clones, around 96% were seen once, and the ten largest hold roughly 0.21%. V dropped 2 bases and J dropped 8 bases, with 9 bases sitting between them. Germline V gene data show CDR1 as LGHNA and CDR2 as YNFKEQ. This CDR3 spans 12 amino acids. The material sequenced was T cells isolated from PBMCs. This chain joins TRBV4-2 and TRBJ1-2; D might be TRBD1 (5 bases). The TCR was taken from a human donor in good health. This CDR3 reads CASSQSGAGYTF. The CDR3, as DNA: TGTGCCAGCAGCCAAAGCGGGGCAGGCTACACCTTC.